Shown below are 25 T cell receptor beta chains from a single sample sequenced in a study of blood T cell repertoires in COVID-19. Using immunoSEQ multiplex PCR, the repertoire was profiled, and TCRdb retains in-frame clones only, with some absent. The sample records fewer than 100,000 clones, approximately 90% being singletons. The specimen sequenced was peripheral blood. These receptors were collected from a human donor in a cohort sampled during active COVID-19.

V and J are TRBV9 and TRBJ2-2; D possibly corresponds to TRBD2 (6 bases). Germline V gene lookup returns CDR1 SGDLS and CDR2 YYNGEE. V was pared by 4 bases and J by 6 bases, with 22 bases between. This CDR3 is built from 17 residues. The CDR3 DNA follows: TGTGCCAGCAGCCCATCTCCCCTACCGCGGGGCGCCGGGGAGCTGTTTTTT. It is translated as CASSPSPLPRGAGELFF.

This clone was picked up one time. V usage is TRBV25-1 and J usage is TRBJ1-5; 8 bases line up with TRBD1. The CDR3 has 15 residues. Germline V lookup: CDR1 MGHDK, CDR2 SYGVNS. V shed 6 bases, J shed 2 bases, and the junction held 6 bases outside the gene matches. The CDR3 sequence is CASRATGGGNQPQHF. The CDR3 DNA is TGTGCCAGCAGGGCTACAGGGGGAGGCAATCAGCCCCAGCATTTT.

J is TRBJ1-5 and V is TRBV25-1; 9 bases are shared with TRBD1. The V gene's germline CDR1 is MGHDK and CDR2 SYGVNS. V lost 5 bases, J lost 5 bases, and 4 bases stayed unmatched. The CDR3 length is 14 residues. In DNA form, the CDR3 reads TGTGCCAGCAGTCTGGGACAGGGCCATCAGCCCCAGCATTTT. The encoded protein is CASSLGQGHQPQHF.

This clone turned up a few times. V is TRBV7-2 and J is TRBJ2-7, with D maybe TRBD2 (5 bases). The CDR3 consists of 14 residues. Per germline, CDR1 SGHTA and CDR2 FQGNSA. The V end was cut by 5 bases, the J end by 1 base, with 12 bases between. The CDR3, as DNA: TGTGCCAGCAGCGCCCGGACGGGGTCCTACGAGCAGTACTTC. It codes for CASSARTGSYEQYF.

As DNA, the CDR3 is TGTGCCAGCAGCTCGAAAGACAGGGGGCCGGGGTCACCCCTCCACTTT. Translation gives CASSSKDRGPGSPLHF. This chain uses TRBV5-4 with TRBJ1-6, with 10 nucleotides matching TRBD1. The CDR3 runs to 16 residues. V was clipped by 3 bases and J by 10 bases; unmatched bases: 10. Looked up from germline, CDR1 is SGHNT and CDR2 is YYREEE (reference sequence).

The chain recombines TRBV19 with TRBJ2-1; possible D gene TRBD1, 5 bases. Trimming pared 4 bases from V and 4 bases from J, leaving 11 bases between. CDR3 size: 14 residues. Germline-derived CDR1 and CDR2 are LNHDA and SQIVND (reference sequence). The CDR3 loop is CASSTPKGYNEQFF. The DNA of the CDR3 is TGTGCCAGTAGTACGCCTAAGGGGTACAATGAGCAGTTCTTC.

The rearrangement joins TRBV6-1 to TRBJ2-5; no definite D call. This CDR3 contains 15 residues. Trimming took off 0 bases at V and 3 bases at J, with 11 bases between the two ends. Germline V gene sequence: CDR1 MNHNS, CDR2 SASEGT. The CDR3 here is CASSEALGREETQYF. The CDR3 DNA reads TGTGCCAGCAGTGAAGCCCTGGGCCGAGAAGAGACCCAGTACTTC.

This CDR3 reads CASRVTPGETQYF. DNA for the CDR3: TGTGCCAGCAGAGTCACCCCCGGAGAGACCCAGTACTTC. The rearrangement links TRBV6-5 to TRBJ2-5; D is unclear. Germline CDR1 reads MNHEY; CDR2 reads SVGAGI. This CDR3 has 13 residues. Trimming stripped 6 bases from V and 4 bases from J, with 12 bases between.

The CDR3 DNA reads TGTGCCAGCAGACCCCGGACAGGGGTTAATGAAAAACTGTTTTTT. Translation: CASRPRTGVNEKLFF. The J gene is TRBJ1-4, the V gene TRBV7-9, with 9 bases lining up with TRBD1. CDR3 length: 15 residues. Germline V gives CDR1 SEHNR, CDR2 FQNEAQ (reference sequence). The junction had 6 bases not matched to a gene; V was cut back by 6 bases and J by 4 bases.

CDR3 sequence (DNA): TGTGCCAGCTCCCAAGACAGGAGTAGCAATCAGCCCCAGCATTTT. It yields the protein CASSQDRSSNQPQHF. V usage is TRBV18 and J usage is TRBJ1-5; a weak D match, TRBD1 (6 bases). V was pared by 6 bases and J by 0 bases, with 12 bases between. The V gene's germline CDR1 is KGHSH and CDR2 LQKENI. The CDR3 has 15 residues.

This clone showed up just a few times. The chain links TRBV6-5 to TRBJ1-5; D might be TRBD1 (5 bases). Trimming stripped 4 bases from V and 0 bases from J, with 13 bases between. Germline V CDR1 and CDR2: MNHEY, SVGAGI. CDR3 length: 16 residues. The DNA of the CDR3 is TGTGCCAGCAGTTCCCTAGGGGTCCTTAGCAATCAGCCCCAGCATTTT. Translated, it gives CASSSLGVLSNQPQHF.

Only one count was recorded for this clone. The chain has TRBV7-2 and TRBJ1-4, with D unresolved. CDR1 and CDR2 (germline): SGHTA, FQGNSA. The CDR3 has 16 residues. The ends were cut back, 4 bases at V and 3 bases at J, with 15 bases in the middle. Here the CDR3 DNA reads TGTGCCAGCAGCTCTGAATCTGGGAGGTCTAATGAAAAACTGTTTTTT. Its protein is CASSSESGRSNEKLFF.

CDR3 DNA: TGTGCCATCAGTGAGTCACGGTGGCAGGGTTATGGCTACACCTTC. This sequence encodes CAISESRWQGYGYTF. The chain recombines TRBV10-3 with TRBJ1-2, with D maybe TRBD1 (5 bases). Germline-derived CDR1 and CDR2 are ENHRY and SYGVKD. This CDR3 comprises 15 residues. V shed 0 bases and J shed 5 bases, with 13 bases lying between them.

This clone is a singleton in its sample. The chain's CDR3 is CASSFGGSGSYNEQFF. In DNA, the CDR3 is TGTGCCAGCAGTTTTGGCGGGAGTGGTTCCTACAATGAGCAGTTCTTC. The chain couples TRBV28 to TRBJ2-1; TRBD2 matches 7 bases. Germline V gene data show CDR1 as MDHEN and CDR2 as SYDVKM. The CDR3 extends over 16 amino acids. The V gene end was trimmed by 3 bases and the J gene end by 1 base; junction bases not matched to a gene: 6.

The V and J genes are TRBV6-5 and TRBJ1-2; a weak D match, TRBD1 (5 bases). CDR1 and CDR2 (germline): MNHEY, SVGAGI. CDR3 length equals 16 residues. The V and J ends lost 0 bases and 6 bases respectively, with 17 bases between them. As DNA, the CDR3 is TGTGCCAGCAGTTACTCGGTACCGGGACTAATAGATGGCTACACCTTC. Amino acids: CASSYSVPGLIDGYTF.

This clone was counted a few times. This chain connects TRBV9 to TRBJ2-2, with D uncertain. Trimming removed 0 bases at V and 6 bases at J, with 15 bases between. The germline CDR1 and CDR2 sequences are SGDLS and YYNGEE. CDR3 length: 16 residues. The CDR3 sequence is CASSVEATLIAGELFF. As DNA, the CDR3 is TGTGCCAGCAGCGTAGAAGCAACTCTTATTGCCGGGGAGCTGTTTTTT.

V and J are TRBV12-3 or TRBV12-4 and TRBJ1-1; TRBD1 might be the D (5 bases). V lost 1 base, J lost 7 bases, and 7 bases lay in between. The length of the CDR3 is 12 residues. This CDR3 reads CASSLGTSEAFF. For the CDR3, the DNA is TGTGCCAGCAGTTTAGGGACAAGTGAAGCTTTCTTT.

This chain joins TRBV27 and TRBJ2-7, with 9 bases matching TRBD2. Per the germline V gene, CDR1 is MNHEY and CDR2 is SMNVEV (reference sequence). The CDR3 is made up of 15 amino acids. Trimming at V came to 3 bases and at J to 3 bases, leaving 6 bases not matched to a gene. CDR3: CASSFATSGIYEQYF. The CDR3 coding sequence is TGTGCCAGCAGTTTTGCGACTAGCGGAATCTACGAGCAGTACTTC.

This clone appeared a single time. V usage is TRBV28 and J usage is TRBJ2-1; TRBD2 agrees at 7 bases. V gave up 1 base and J gave up 0 bases; unmatched junction bases: 3. The CDR3 is made up of 16 amino acids. Germline lookup yields CDR1 MDHEN and CDR2 SYDVKM. The CDR3 nucleotides are TGTGCCAGCAGTTTATTGGGGGGGAGCTCCTACAATGAGCAGTTCTTC. It encodes CASSLLGGSSYNEQFF.

The CDR3: CASSPRRDTGELFF. Here the CDR3 DNA reads TGTGCCAGCTCACCAAGGCGGGACACCGGGGAGCTGTTTTTT. The chain carries TRBV18 and TRBJ2-2, with D perhaps matching TRBD2 (5 bases). Germline assignment: CDR1 KGHSH and CDR2 LQKENI. V was shortened by 2 bases and J by 3 bases, with 7 bases between the two germline ends. The CDR3 has 14 amino acids.

The chain joins TRBV19 to TRBJ2-3; TRBD1 is a possible D gene (6 bases). The CDR3 runs 17 residues. Germline values: CDR1 LNHDA, CDR2 SQIVND (reference sequence). Between the trimmed V and J ends, which lost 3 bases and 0 bases, there was a span of 16 bases. The DNA of the CDR3 is TGTGCCAGTAGTATCTCCGCGGCAGGGGCTAGCACAGATACGCAGTATTTT. Protein sequence: CASSISAAGASTDTQYF.

The chain joins TRBV15 to TRBJ1-6; a weak D match, TRBD1 (5 bases). V shed 5 bases and J shed 9 bases, with 11 bases lying between them. The germline CDR1 and CDR2 sequences are LNHNV and YYDKDF (reference sequence). The CDR3 runs to 13 residues. The DNA of the CDR3 is TGTGCCACCAGCGACAGCTCGACTTCACCCCTCCACTTT. Protein product: CATSDSSTSPLHF. Based on the CDR3 plus reference TRBV15 and TRBJ1-6, the full variable domain is DAMVIQNPRYQVTQFGKPVTLSCSQTLNHNVMYWYQQKSSQAPKLLFHYYDKDFNNEADTPDNFQSRRPNTSFCFLDIRSPGLGDTAMYLCATSDSSTSPLHFGNGTRLTVT.

This clone was seen only once. DNA of the CDR3: TGTGCCAGCAAACTGTTTCAGCGGGCCTACGAGCAGTACTTC. Translated: CASKLFQRAYEQYF. The chain couples TRBV28 to TRBJ2-7; tentatively, D is TRBD2 (6 bases). Trimming shortened V by 7 bases and J by 2 bases, and 15 bases separated the two germline ends. Per germline, CDR1 MDHEN and CDR2 SYDVKM. This CDR3 region has 14 residues. The entire variable domain, with the rest obtained from reference TRBV28 and TRBJ2-7, is as follows: DVKVTQSSRYLVKRTGEKVFLECVQDMDHENMFWYRQDPGLGLRLIYFSYDVKMKEKGDIPEGYSVSREKKERFSLILESASTNQTSMYLCASKLFQRAYEQYFGPGTRLTVT.

V usage is TRBV6-5 and J usage is TRBJ1-4, with 10 nucleotides matching TRBD1. V was pared by 4 bases and J by 7 bases, with 6 bases of the junction left unmatched. Germline assignment: CDR1 MNHEY and CDR2 SVGAGI. The CDR3 has 15 residues. CDR3: CASSFRQGAGEKLFF. The CDR3 bases are TGTGCCAGCAGTTTCCGACAGGGGGCCGGTGAAAAACTGTTTTTT.

The chain is built from TRBV5-1 and TRBJ1-1, with TRBD1 matching 8 bases. The CDR3 runs 14 residues. The germline V gene encodes CDR1 SGHRS and CDR2 YFSETQ. V lost 5 bases, J lost 1 base, and 4 bases stayed unmatched. CDR3 DNA: TGCGCCAGCAGTTCAGGGGGCGAGAACACTGAAGCTTTCTTT. Its translation is CASSSGGENTEAFF.